This TCR beta chain was captured in a study of post-analysis software for immune sequencing data (dated by TCRdb to between 2014 and 2017). About the study as a whole: The recorded disease courses included relapsing-remitting, secondary progressive and progressive-relapsing multiple sclerosis, and some patients had no subtype annotation. Patient repertoires were compared against 10 to 12 previously published healthy control repertoires from donors aged 6 to 25 years. A subset of samples was prepared in parallel using single-end sample barcoding, then pooled and co-amplified after Illumina adapter ligation.

The germline V gene provides CDR1 SGHRS and CDR2 YFSETQ. Clipping removes 2 bases from V and 4 bases from J, with 2 as the unmatched junction base count. The CDR3, from cysteine to phenylalanine, totals 14 residues. Only the CDR3 part of the read is kept: 42 bases, read in frame from the first base. Library preparation employed PCR. TCRdb shows the sequencer as Illumina HiSeq 2500. Unique molecular identifiers were incorporated into TCR beta cDNA libraries to reduce PCR and sequencing biases. Some 500,000 cDNA molecules were obtained for every 1 to 10 million input T cells, so each molecule roughly corresponded to one T cell. The same protocol used for the earlier healthy control dataset was applied to prepare and sequence the patient libraries. Samples belonging to the same batch were prepared together, multiplexed and sequenced on a shared HiSeq lane. The paper's data handling went like this. MIGEC was used to process the raw barcoded reads, and molecular identifier groups with only a single read were discarded before consensus assembly and CDR3 extraction. VDJtools was used for post-analysis of the clonotype tables, with diversity normalized by down-sampling every dataset to the smallest sample size. Repertoire overlap clustering matched CDR3 amino acid but not nucleotide sequences to correct batch-related cross-sample contamination. Using fastp at Q25 and MiXCR, TCRdb reprocessed the public reads and kept productive beta chains. Records with the same CDR3 protein are collapsed into one entry carrying the most frequent genes and DNA. The V and J calls and clone size come from TCRdb's table, not from the authors' own analysis. This sample comprises 150,000 to 200,000 distinct CDR3 sequences, 30% of them detected only once. The biggest ten clones account for 1.5% of the sample.

The full study reports these points: Strong co-clustering of samples prepared in the same batch was shown by direct clustering with F measure, prompting a batch-effect correction. Patients showed significantly higher frequencies than controls for about 5 TRBV segments, among them TRBV5-6, TRBV5-1 and TRBV20-1. Compared with controls, multiple sclerosis patients had significantly lower normalized Chao1 diversity, a finding suggesting substantial peripheral T-cell clonal expansion. The control group was slightly older than the multiple sclerosis patient group.

This clonotype was observed a few times. Its antigen has not been determined. No qualities accompany the bases; no much larger clone lies one base away. To demonstrate the VDJtools post-analysis software, TCR beta repertoires were profiled from the peripheral blood of 13 young patients with multiple sclerosis. The multiple sclerosis patients were children and adolescents between roughly 6 and 17 years of age. What was sequenced was blood. This TCR was sampled from a girl aged 5-17 years with multiple sclerosis. The V gene is TRBV5-1 and the J gene is TRBJ2-3; 9 bases in the middle match TRBD1. The DNA reads TGCGCCAGCAGCTTTGGGACAGGGTCAGATACGCAGTATTTT. This sequence encodes CASSFGTGSDTQYF.